The count of the clone carrying this TCR beta chain is one. Its antigen is currently unknown. This entry belongs to a study of beta chain features in type 1 diabetes. General study findings and limits: The naive, central memory and Treg TCRB repertoires of patients appeared to be more similar to one another than those of healthy donors.

What was sequenced were expressed TCRB transcripts, since all of the isolated RNA had been reverse transcribed. Around 3.8 million reads per sample were averaged for naive, central memory and regulatory samples. Produced via immunoSEQ multiplex PCR; TCRdb's table is partial and in-frame only. The top ten hold around 0.031% of the sample, which has approximately 200,000 clones, about 10% seen once. Sequenced input: naive CD4+ T cells from blood. The source is a woman between 18 and 29 years old in good health.

The CDR3 sequence is CASSFRTGGENQPQHF. As DNA, the CDR3 is TGTGCCAGCAGTTTTCGAACAGGTGGTGAAAATCAGCCCCAGCATTTT. V gene TRBV27 combines with J gene TRBJ1-5; D is possibly TRBD1 (5 bases). The CDR3 totals 16 residues. Between the trimmed V and J ends, which lost 3 bases and 4 bases, there was a span of 16 bases. Per germline, CDR1 MNHEY and CDR2 SMNVEV (reference sequence).